Following are 28 T cell receptor beta chains from one sample sequenced in a study of T-cell memory formation after mild COVID-19. One entry per CDR3 protein results from TCRdb running MiXCR on the 5' RACE reads. Among about 560,000 distinct CDR3 sequences listed, about 18% were seen once. The sequenced material came from PBMCs or a T cell subset sorted from them (not recorded which). The receptors here all came from an adult woman who had mild COVID-19 (a few samples of this study predate the infection). Cell type and time point are not known.

The table lists this clonotype with a few counts. The J gene is TRBJ2-3, the V gene TRBV7-8; D is possibly TRBD2 (5 bases). Germline V CDR1 and CDR2: SGHVS, FQNEAQ. CDR3 length: 16 amino acids. V was pared by 4 bases and J by 2 bases, with 16 bases between. CDR3 nucleotide sequence: TGTGCCAGCAGCTATGATGTTGGTGGACTCACAGATACGCAGTATTTT. It codes for CASSYDVGGLTDTQYF.

This clonotype appeared many times. The genes are TRBV5-1 and TRBJ2-1, with 7 bases fitting TRBD1. CDR1 SGHRS and CDR2 YFSETQ come from the germline V gene. Losses at the gene ends were 4 bases for V and 8 bases for J; bases not matched to a gene: 15. The CDR3 is made up of 16 amino acids. In DNA, the CDR3 is TGCGCCAGCAGCCGATTGACAGGGCCTGAGGGGGATGAGCAGTTCTTC. It translates to CASSRLTGPEGDEQFF.

The chain uses TRBV15 and TRBJ2-1; 8 bases align to TRBD1. Germline V gives CDR1 LNHNV, CDR2 YYDKDF (reference sequence). Trimming removed 1 base from V and 4 bases from J; junction bases left unmatched: 12. CDR3 length: 18 residues. In DNA form, the CDR3 reads TGTGCCACCAGCAGAGTCTCTCTGGGACAGGTAACTTACAATGAGCAGTTCTTC. As protein: CATSRVSLGQVTYNEQFF.

The table lists this clonotype with a count of one. This chain uses TRBV18 with TRBJ1-1; D may be TRBD1 (5 bases). Deletions cut 6 bases from V and 3 bases from J, with 8 bases between. This CDR3 has 12 amino acids. Germline V gene lookup returns CDR1 KGHSH and CDR2 LQKENI. CDR3 in amino acids: CASSGEYTEAFF. DNA of the CDR3: TGTGCCAGCTCGGGGGAGTACACTGAAGCTTTCTTT.

This clonotype was observed many times. The chain is built from TRBV7-9 and TRBJ2-7; D tentatively reads TRBD1 or TRBD2 (5 bases each). This CDR3 comprises 13 residues. Germline CDR1 SEHNR, CDR2 FQNEAQ (reference sequence). V was shortened by 4 bases and J by 2 bases, with 9 bases between the two germline ends. CDR3 sequence reads: CASSSTGPYEQYF. The DNA of the CDR3 is TGTGCCAGCAGCTCGACGGGACCCTACGAGCAGTACTTC. The whole variable domain, remainder taken from reference TRBV7-9 and TRBJ2-7, is DTGVSQNPRHKITKRGQNVTFRCDPISEHNRLYWYRQTLGQGPEFLTYFQNEAQLEKSRLLSDRFSAERPKGSFSTLEIQRTEQGDSAMYLCASSSTGPYEQYFGPGTRLTVT.

This clonotype was observed a handful of times. The rearrangement links TRBV29-1 to TRBJ2-1; D gene uncertain. V shed 4 bases and J shed 3 bases, with 7 bases lying between them. This CDR3 spans 12 amino acids. The germline gives CDR1 SQVTM, CDR2 ANQGSEA. The CDR3 coding sequence is TGCAGCGTTGTCGCTTTCTACAATGAGCAGTTCTTC. This gives the protein CSVVAFYNEQFF.

Only a few counts were recorded for this clonotype. The chain has TRBV7-9 and TRBJ2-3, with TRBD1 matching 7 bases. This CDR3 is built from 19 residues. Unmatched junction bases numbered 15, after V lost 2 bases and J lost 1 base. Looked up from germline, CDR1 is SEHNR and CDR2 is FQNEAQ (reference sequence). CDR3 nucleotide sequence: TGTGCCAGCAGCTTACCCGGACAGGTTACCCCGCACGGCACAGATACGCAGTATTTT. It yields the protein CASSLPGQVTPHGTDTQYF.

This chain connects TRBV7-3 to TRBJ2-1; D unclear. V was cut by 0 bases and J by 4 bases, with 16 bases left in between. Germline CDR1 is SGHTA and CDR2 is FQGTGA. CDR3 length equals 17 residues. The CDR3 DNA follows: TGTGCCAGCAGCTTAACGCCCCTTTTCGGAAGTTACAATGAGCAGTTCTTC. Translated, it gives CASSLTPLFGSYNEQFF.

The chain combines TRBV7-9 with TRBJ1-5; no clear D gene. Trimming shortened V by 3 bases and J by 7 bases, and 7 bases separated the two germline ends. CDR1 and CDR2 from the germline V gene are SEHNR and FQNEAQ (reference sequence). The CDR3 sequence is 12 residues long. CDR3 in DNA: TGTGCCAGCAGCTTTAACACCCAGCCCCAGCATTTT. This encodes CASSFNTQPQHF.

The CDR3 DNA sequence: TGTGCCAGCAGCCATAGCGGTAACACCGGGGAGCTGTTTTTT. It is translated as CASSHSGNTGELFF. This chain connects TRBV9 to TRBJ2-2; D may be TRBD2 (6 bases). V was clipped by 4 bases and J by 2 bases, with 9 bases between them. The CDR3 covers 14 residues. Germline CDR1 SGDLS, CDR2 YYNGEE.

The chain recombines TRBV6-1 with TRBJ2-1, with TRBD2 as a possible D gene (5 bases). The length of the CDR3 is 13 residues. Trimming cost V 3 bases and J 7 bases, with 10 bases left between them. Germline V CDR1 and CDR2: MNHNS, SASEGT. The DNA for the CDR3 is TGTGCCAGCAGTGATGGGGAGCGGAATGAGCAGTTCTTC. It encodes CASSDGERNEQFF.

The rearrangement joins TRBV7-9 to TRBJ2-5; 8 positions match TRBD2. Trimming cost V 0 bases and J 2 bases; bases outside gene matches: 11. The CDR3 is 18 residues long. Germline V lookup: CDR1 SEHNR, CDR2 FQNEAQ (reference sequence). CDR3 DNA sequence: TGTGCCAGCAGCTTAGCAGAGGCTAGCGGGCTATCTCAAGAGACCCAGTACTTC. As protein: CASSLAEASGLSQETQYF.

V and J are TRBV11-2 and TRBJ1-1, with D perhaps TRBD1 (6 bases). The germline V gene encodes CDR1 SGHAT and CDR2 FQNNGV. V shed 6 bases and J shed 4 bases, with 18 bases lying between them. There are 15 residues in the CDR3. The CDR3 reads CASRVRDTIPTEAFF. As DNA, the CDR3 is TGTGCCAGCAGGGTCCGGGACACCATACCCACTGAAGCTTTCTTT.

This clonotype has only a few counts. The chain recombines TRBV6-6 with TRBJ1-2, with D hard to call. This CDR3 is 11 amino acids long. V was clipped by 8 bases and J by 4 bases, with 8 bases between them. CDR1 MNHNY and CDR2 SVGAGI come from the germline V gene (reference sequence). The CDR3 DNA follows: TGTGCCAGCGGGTCCGGCTATGGCTACACCTTC. Translated, it gives CASGSGYGYTF.

The J gene is TRBJ2-5, the V gene TRBV6-5, with 9 bases identical to TRBD1. Germline V gene sequence: CDR1 MNHEY, CDR2 SVGAGI. With 2 bases clipped from V and 5 bases from J, the junction kept 9 bases outside the gene matches. CDR3 size: 16 residues. DNA of the CDR3: TGTGCCAGCAGTTACACGGGACAGGGCGTACGGGAGACCCAGTACTTC. The encoded protein is CASSYTGQGVRETQYF.

This clonotype was recorded a few times. The chain combines TRBV7-2 with TRBJ2-1; 10 nucleotides match TRBD2. Germline lookup yields CDR1 SGHTA and CDR2 FQGNSA. The trim removed 3 bases at V and 6 bases at J, leaving 5 bases unmatched. The CDR3 contains 15 residues. The CDR3 region has the DNA TGTGCCAGCAGCTTTCAAGCGGGAGGGTTCAATGAGCAGTTCTTC. This encodes CASSFQAGGFNEQFF.

This clonotype was observed many times. The CDR3 sequence is CSAIARGNTIYF. The CDR3 DNA reads as TGCAGTGCTATCGCCAGAGGGAACACCATATATTTT. V and J are TRBV20-1 and TRBJ1-3, with D unclear. The CDR3 is 12 residues long. V was cut by 4 bases and J by 7 bases, with 11 bases left in between. The germline CDR1 and CDR2 sequences are DFQATT and SNEGSKA (reference sequence).

This clonotype was picked up a small number of times. The rearrangement links TRBV4-1 to TRBJ2-7; D perhaps matches TRBD1 (6 bases). The CDR3 is made up of 16 amino acids. In germline, CDR1 is MGHRA, CDR2 YSYEKL. The ends were cut back, 4 bases at V and 0 bases at J, with 16 bases in the middle. DNA for the CDR3: TGCGCCAGCAGCCGACCAGGACAGCGAAGCTCCTACGAGCAGTACTTC. Its translation: CASSRPGQRSSYEQYF.

The rearrangement uses TRBV5-5 and TRBJ2-5; D is perhaps TRBD1 (7 bases). The CDR3 has 13 amino acids. Trimming left V 4 bases short and J 5 bases short, with 12 bases between. Germline V gene sequence: CDR1 SGHKS, CDR2 YYEKEE (reference sequence). CDR3 sequence: CASSIQGRETQYF. Here the CDR3 DNA reads TGTGCCAGCAGCATACAGGGGAGGGAGACCCAGTACTTC.

This clonotype was detected ten times or more. V usage is TRBV5-5 and J usage is TRBJ2-1, with D possibly TRBD1 on 6 matching bases. Germline V gene sequence: CDR1 SGHKS, CDR2 YYEKEE (reference sequence). The CDR3 covers 13 residues. Trimming took 4 bases from V and 4 from J, leaving 9 bases between them. The CDR3, as DNA: TGTGCCAGCAGCGTTCAGGGGTACAATGAGCAGTTCTTC. Protein product: CASSVQGYNEQFF.

This chain joins TRBV12-3 or TRBV12-4 and TRBJ2-1; TRBD2 matches 10 bases. The CDR3 is 14 amino acids. V shed 3 bases and J 8 bases; nucleotides not matched to a gene: 4. CDR3: CASSFSGRAHEQFF. The CDR3 region has the DNA TGTGCCAGCAGTTTCAGCGGGAGGGCGCATGAGCAGTTCTTC.

This clonotype was counted between two and nine times. The chain links TRBV3-1 to TRBJ2-2; D is unclear. V dropped 5 bases and J dropped 4 bases, with 11 bases sitting between them. The CDR3 totals 14 residues. CDR1 is LGHDT, CDR2 YNNKEL, per germline (reference sequence). For the CDR3, the DNA is TGTGCCAGCAGCTCACGGGCCCCCACCGGGGAGCTGTTTTTT. Translation gives CASSSRAPTGELFF.

This clonotype came up a few times. V gene TRBV5-6 combines with J gene TRBJ2-5; 7 nucleotides agree with TRBD1. The CDR3 sequence is 13 residues long. With V trimmed by 4 bases and J by 3 bases, 3 bases remained unmatched. The germline gives CDR1 SGHDT, CDR2 YYEEEE. The CDR3 sequence: CASSATGEETQYF. The CDR3 nucleotides read TGTGCCAGCAGCGCTACAGGGGAAGAGACCCAGTACTTC.

This clonotype was picked up a small number of times. This chain joins TRBV7-9 and TRBJ2-7, with D possibly matching TRBD2 (6 bases). This CDR3 contains 12 residues. Trimming took 1 base from V and 10 from J, leaving 11 bases between them. The germline V gene encodes CDR1 SEHNR and CDR2 FQNEAQ (reference sequence). The CDR3 DNA follows: TGTGCCAGCAGCTTAGAGGAGGGGATTCAGTACTTC. As protein: CASSLEEGIQYF.

V usage is TRBV6-5 and J usage is TRBJ2-6, with TRBD1 as a possible D gene (5 bases). The germline V and J ends were trimmed by 6 bases and 0 bases, with 12 bases remaining between them. Per germline, CDR1 MNHEY and CDR2 SVGAGI. The length of the CDR3 is 16 residues. The CDR3, as DNA: TGTGCCAGCAGCACGACAGTGACCTCTGGGGCCAACGTCCTGACTTTC. Protein: CASSTTVTSGANVLTF.

The chain uses TRBV28 and TRBJ1-2; D remains unclear. Trimming pared 3 bases from V and 6 bases from J, leaving 5 bases between. The CDR3 runs 11 residues. Germline-derived CDR1 and CDR2 are MDHEN and SYDVKM. CDR3 sequence: CASSFVDGYTF. The DNA for the CDR3 is TGTGCCAGCAGTTTTGTGGATGGCTACACCTTC.

The chain carries TRBV6-5 and TRBJ1-2, with D possibly being TRBD1 (6 bases). This CDR3 comprises 15 residues. The V gene's germline CDR1 is MNHEY and CDR2 SVGAGI. V dropped 2 bases and J dropped 1 base, with 11 bases sitting between them. DNA of the CDR3: TGTGCCAGCAGTTACGGACAGAACGATAACTATGGCTACACCTTC. Translation: CASSYGQNDNYGYTF.

This clonotype has only a few counts. The rearrangement uses TRBV4-1 and TRBJ2-3, with TRBD1 as a possible D gene (6 bases). The V end was cut by 0 bases, the J end by 4 bases, with 14 bases between. Germline CDR1 is MGHRA and CDR2 is YSYEKL. The CDR3 is made up of 16 amino acids. Written as DNA, the CDR3 is TGCGCCAGCAGCCAAGATCGCGGCAAGGGGGCAGATACGCAGTATTTT. Protein: CASSQDRGKGADTQYF.